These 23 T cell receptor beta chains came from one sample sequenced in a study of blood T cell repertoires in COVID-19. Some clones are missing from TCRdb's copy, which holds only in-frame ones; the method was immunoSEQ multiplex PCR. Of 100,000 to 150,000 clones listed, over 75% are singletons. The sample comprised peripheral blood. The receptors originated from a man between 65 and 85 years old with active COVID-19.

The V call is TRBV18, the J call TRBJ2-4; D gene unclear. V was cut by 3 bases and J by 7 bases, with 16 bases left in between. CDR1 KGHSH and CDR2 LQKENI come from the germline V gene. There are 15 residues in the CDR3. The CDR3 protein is CASSPPVAPGNIQYF. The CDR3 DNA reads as TGTGCCAGCTCACCGCCGGTGGCCCCCGGGAACATTCAGTACTTC.

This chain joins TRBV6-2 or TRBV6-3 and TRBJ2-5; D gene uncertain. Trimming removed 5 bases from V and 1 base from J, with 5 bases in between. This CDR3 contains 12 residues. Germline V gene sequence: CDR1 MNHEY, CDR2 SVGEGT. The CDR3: CASSTTQETQYF. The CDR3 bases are TGTGCCAGCAGTACAACCCAAGAGACCCAGTACTTC.

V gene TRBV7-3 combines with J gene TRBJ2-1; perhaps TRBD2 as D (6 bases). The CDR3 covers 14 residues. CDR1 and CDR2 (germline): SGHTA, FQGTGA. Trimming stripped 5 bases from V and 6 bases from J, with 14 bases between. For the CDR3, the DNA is TGTGCCAGCAGCCCCTATCTAGCGCCCAATGAGCAGTTCTTC. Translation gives CASSPYLAPNEQFF.

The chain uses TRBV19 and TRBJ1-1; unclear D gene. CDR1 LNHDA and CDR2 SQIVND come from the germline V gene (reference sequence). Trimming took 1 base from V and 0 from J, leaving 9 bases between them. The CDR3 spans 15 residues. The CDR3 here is CASSIVPGMNTEAFF. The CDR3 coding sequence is TGTGCCAGTAGTATAGTTCCGGGGATGAACACTGAAGCTTTCTTT.

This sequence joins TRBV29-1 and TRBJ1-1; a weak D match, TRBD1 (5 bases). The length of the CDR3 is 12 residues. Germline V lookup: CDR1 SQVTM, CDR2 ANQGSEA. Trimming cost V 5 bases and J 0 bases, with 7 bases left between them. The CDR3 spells CSVQQVNTEAFF. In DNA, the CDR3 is TGCAGCGTTCAACAGGTGAACACTGAAGCTTTCTTT.

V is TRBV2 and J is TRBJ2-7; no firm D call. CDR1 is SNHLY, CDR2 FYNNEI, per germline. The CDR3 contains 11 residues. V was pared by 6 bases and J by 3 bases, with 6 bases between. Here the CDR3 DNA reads TGTGCCAGCAGGATTAGCTACGAGCAGTACTTC. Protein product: CASRISYEQYF.

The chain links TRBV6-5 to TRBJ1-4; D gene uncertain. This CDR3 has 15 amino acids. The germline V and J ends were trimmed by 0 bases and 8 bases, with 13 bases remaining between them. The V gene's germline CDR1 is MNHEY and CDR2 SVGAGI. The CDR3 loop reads CASSYSPYSGEKLFF. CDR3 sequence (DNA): TGTGCCAGCAGTTACTCACCTTACAGTGGGGAAAAACTGTTTTTT.

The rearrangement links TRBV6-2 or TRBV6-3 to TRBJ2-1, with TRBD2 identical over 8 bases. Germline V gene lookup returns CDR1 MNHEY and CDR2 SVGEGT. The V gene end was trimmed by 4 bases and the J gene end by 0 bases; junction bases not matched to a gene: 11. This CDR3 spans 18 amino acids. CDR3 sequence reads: CASSFRELAALSYNEQFF. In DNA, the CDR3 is TGTGCCAGCAGTTTTCGGGAACTAGCGGCCCTCTCCTACAATGAGCAGTTCTTC.

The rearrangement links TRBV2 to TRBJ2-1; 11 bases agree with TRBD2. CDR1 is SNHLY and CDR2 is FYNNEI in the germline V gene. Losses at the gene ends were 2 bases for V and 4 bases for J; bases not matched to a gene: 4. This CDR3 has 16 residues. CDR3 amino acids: CASSERRLAGYNEQFF. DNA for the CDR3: TGTGCCAGCAGTGAACGTAGACTAGCGGGATACAATGAGCAGTTCTTC.

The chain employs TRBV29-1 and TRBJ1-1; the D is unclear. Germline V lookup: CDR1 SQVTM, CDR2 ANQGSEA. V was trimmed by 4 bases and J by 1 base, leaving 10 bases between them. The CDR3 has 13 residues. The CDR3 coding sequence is TGCAGCGTTGGGAGGCGGGCGAACACTGAAGCTTTCTTT. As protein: CSVGRRANTEAFF.

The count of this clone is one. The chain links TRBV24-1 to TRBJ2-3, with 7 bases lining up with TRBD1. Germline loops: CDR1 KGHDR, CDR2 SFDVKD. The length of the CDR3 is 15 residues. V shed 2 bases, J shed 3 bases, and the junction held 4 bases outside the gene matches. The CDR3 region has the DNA TGTGCCACCAGTGATTACAGGGGTGGGACAGATACGCAGTATTTT. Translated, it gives CATSDYRGGTDTQYF.

DNA for the CDR3: TGTGCCAGCAGTGCCGGGACTAGCGGGAGCAATGAGCAGTTCTTC. Its translation is CASSAGTSGSNEQFF. V is TRBV2 and J is TRBJ2-1, with 14 bases matching TRBD2. V dropped 4 bases and J dropped 6; count of bases not matched to a gene: 2. The CDR3 length is 15 residues. Germline CDR1 reads SNHLY; CDR2 reads FYNNEI. Combining the CDR3 with reference TRBV2 and TRBJ2-1 gives the whole variable domain EPEVTQTPSHQVTQMGQEVILRCVPISNHLYFYWYRQILGQKVEFLVSFYNNEISEKSEIFDDQFSVERPDGSNFTLKIRSTKLEDSAMYFCASSAGTSGSNEQFFGPGTRLTVL.

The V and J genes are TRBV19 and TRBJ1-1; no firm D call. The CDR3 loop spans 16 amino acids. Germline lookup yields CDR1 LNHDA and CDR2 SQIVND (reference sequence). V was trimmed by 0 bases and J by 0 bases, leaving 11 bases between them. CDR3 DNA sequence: TGTGCCAGTAGTATAGATCTTGGCGGAGTGAACACTGAAGCTTTCTTT. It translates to CASSIDLGGVNTEAFF.

CDR3 amino acids: CAISRTSGASYNEQFF. As DNA, the CDR3 is TGTGCCATCAGTCGGACTAGCGGGGCCTCCTACAATGAGCAGTTCTTC. The chain carries TRBV10-3 and TRBJ2-1; TRBD2 agrees at 12 bases. Germline V gene sequence: CDR1 ENHRY, CDR2 SYGVKD. After removal of 5 bases from V and 0 bases from J, the junction contained 2 bases not matched to a gene. The CDR3 spans 16 residues.

The CDR3 protein is CASSEWSRAEQFF. The CDR3 bases are TGTGCCAGCAGTGAATGGTCTAGAGCTGAGCAGTTCTTC. The V call is TRBV2, the J call TRBJ2-1; D not certain. Per the germline V gene, CDR1 is SNHLY and CDR2 is FYNNEI. The CDR3 totals 13 residues. Trimming pared 2 bases from V and 9 bases from J, leaving 11 bases between.

Here the CDR3 reads CASSYSGAFQGTEAFF. Written as DNA, the CDR3 is TGTGCCAGCAGTTACTCTGGGGCTTTCCAGGGGACTGAAGCTTTCTTT. The gene calls are TRBV6-5 and TRBJ1-1; possibly TRBD1 for D (6 bases). The CDR3 loop spans 16 amino acids. V lost 0 bases to trimming and J lost 5 bases, with 16 bases between them. Germline CDR1 reads MNHEY; CDR2 reads SVGAGI.

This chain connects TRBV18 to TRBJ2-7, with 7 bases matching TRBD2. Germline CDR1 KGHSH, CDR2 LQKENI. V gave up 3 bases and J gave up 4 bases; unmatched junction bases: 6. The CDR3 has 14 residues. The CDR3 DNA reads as TGTGCCAGCTCACCGTCCCTAGCGGATTACGAGCAGTACTTC. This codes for CASSPSLADYEQYF.

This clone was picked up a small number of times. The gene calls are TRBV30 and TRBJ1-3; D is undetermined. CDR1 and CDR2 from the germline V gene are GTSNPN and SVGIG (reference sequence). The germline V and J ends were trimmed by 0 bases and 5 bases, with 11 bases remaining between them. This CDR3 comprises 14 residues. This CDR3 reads CAWSVKGGRNTIYF. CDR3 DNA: TGTGCCTGGAGTGTCAAGGGCGGGAGAAACACCATATATTTT.

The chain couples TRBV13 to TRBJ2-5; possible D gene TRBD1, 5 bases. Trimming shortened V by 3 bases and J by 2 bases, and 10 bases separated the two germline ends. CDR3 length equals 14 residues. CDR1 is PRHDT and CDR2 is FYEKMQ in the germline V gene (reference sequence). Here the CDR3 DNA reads TGTGCCAGCAGCTTTTCAGGGATTCAAGAGACCCAGTACTTC. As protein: CASSFSGIQETQYF.

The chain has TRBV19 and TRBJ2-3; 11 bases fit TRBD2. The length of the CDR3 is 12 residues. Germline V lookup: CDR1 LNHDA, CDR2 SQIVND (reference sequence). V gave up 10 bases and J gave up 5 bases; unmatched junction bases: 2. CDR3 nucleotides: TGTGCCACCGGACTAGCGGGAGATACGCAGTATTTT. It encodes CATGLAGDTQYF.

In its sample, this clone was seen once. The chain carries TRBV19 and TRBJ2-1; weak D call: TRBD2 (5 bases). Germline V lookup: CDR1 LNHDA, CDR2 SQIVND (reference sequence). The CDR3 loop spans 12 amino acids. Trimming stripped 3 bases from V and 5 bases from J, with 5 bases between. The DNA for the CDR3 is TGTGCCAGTAGTATGCGGGACAATGAGCAGTTCTTC. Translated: CASSMRDNEQFF.

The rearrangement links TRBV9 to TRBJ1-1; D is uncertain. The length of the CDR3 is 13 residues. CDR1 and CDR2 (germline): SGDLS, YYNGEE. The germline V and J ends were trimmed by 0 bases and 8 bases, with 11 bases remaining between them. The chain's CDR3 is CASSVGPKPEAFF. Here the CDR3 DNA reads TGTGCCAGCAGCGTAGGCCCCAAGCCAGAAGCTTTCTTT.

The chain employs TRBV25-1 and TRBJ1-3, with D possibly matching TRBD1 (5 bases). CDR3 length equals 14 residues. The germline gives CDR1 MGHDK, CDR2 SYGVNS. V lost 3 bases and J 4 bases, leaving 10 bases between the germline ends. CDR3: CASSEPGGGNTIYF. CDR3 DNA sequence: TGTGCCAGCAGTGAGCCCGGGGGGGGAAACACCATATATTTT.